The rows below give T cell receptor beta chains drawn from one sample of a study of cytomegalovirus exposure and HLA in healthy donors. Libraries were prepared by immunoSEQ multiplex PCR; TCRdb keeps only in-frame clonotypes and omits some of them. The table has around 72,000 clones, 50% to 80% seen once. The specimen sequenced was PBMCs. The receptors shown here come from a man aged 40-50 years in good health and CMV-seropositive. Both conserved end residues are part of each CDR3. A D gene is named only where the DNA matches it firmly. Only part of the rows carry a size: once, few, many, or a class if the clone is expanded.

cdr3_aa: CSAWVGVGAFF
cdr3_nt: TGCAGTGCTTGGGTGGGCGTTGGAGCTTTCTTT
v_call: TRBV20-1
j_call: TRBJ1-1
clone_size: once
d_call: NA

cdr3_aa: CSVGTPLGTGTGRVTGELFF
cdr3_nt: TGCAGCGTTGGGACACCCTTGGGGACCGGGACAGGACGGGTCACCGGGGAGCTGTTTTTT
v_call: TRBV29-1
j_call: TRBJ2-2
clone_size: once
d_call: TRBD1

cdr3_aa: CASTPGKWGDPTDTQYF
cdr3_nt: TGTGCCAGCACCCCAGGGAAGTGGGGTGACCCCACAGATACGCAGTATTTT
v_call: TRBV11-1
j_call: TRBJ2-3
clone_size: NA
d_call: NA

cdr3_aa: CASIQKEKGAYEQYF
cdr3_nt: TGTGCCAGCATCCAGAAGGAGAAGGGGGCCTACGAGCAGTACTTC
v_call: TRBV11-3
j_call: TRBJ2-7
clone_size: NA
d_call: NA

cdr3_aa: CASSPKAGANYGYTF
cdr3_nt: TGTGCCAGCTCACCAAAAGCCGGAGCTAACTATGGCTACACCTTC
v_call: TRBV18
j_call: TRBJ1-2
clone_size: NA
d_call: NA

cdr3_aa: CASGEEGTYEQYF
cdr3_nt: TGTGCCAGCGGGGAGGAGGGGACCTACGAGCAGTACTTC
v_call: TRBV7-9
j_call: TRBJ2-7
clone_size: NA
d_call: NA

cdr3_aa: CASADGGQGHQPQHF
cdr3_nt: TGTGCCAGCGCGGATGGGGGACAGGGCCATCAGCCCCAGCATTTT
v_call: TRBV19
j_call: TRBJ1-5
clone_size: NA
d_call: TRBD1

cdr3_aa: CASIYPGQDNNEQFF
cdr3_nt: TGTGCCAGCATTTATCCGGGACAAGATAACAATGAGCAGTTCTTC
v_call: TRBV6-1
j_call: TRBJ2-1
clone_size: few
d_call: NA

cdr3_aa: CASSRGTGGVGEKLFF
cdr3_nt: TGTGCCAGCAGCCGAGGAACAGGGGGAGTCGGTGAAAAACTGTTTTTT
v_call: TRBV7-2
j_call: TRBJ1-4
clone_size: NA
d_call: TRBD1

cdr3_aa: CATSRDRGRNQPQHF
cdr3_nt: TGTGCCACCAGCAGGGACAGGGGGCGAAATCAGCCCCAGCATTTT
v_call: TRBV15
j_call: TRBJ1-5
clone_size: NA
d_call: TRBD1

cdr3_aa: CAGSVRSGTVSAEQYF
cdr3_nt: TGTGCCGGTAGCGTCAGATCCGGGACAGTTAGCGCGGAGCAGTACTTC
v_call: TRBV19
j_call: TRBJ2-5
clone_size: NA
d_call: TRBD1

cdr3_aa: CASKGTSGGGDTQYF
cdr3_nt: TGTGCCAGCAAAGGGACTAGCGGGGGAGGGGATACGCAGTATTTT
v_call: TRBV2
j_call: TRBJ2-3
clone_size: NA
d_call: TRBD2

cdr3_aa: CASTPRWSGGADGYTF
cdr3_nt: TGTGCCAGCACCCCTCGATGGTCAGGGGGCGCGGATGGCTACACCTTC
v_call: TRBV27
j_call: TRBJ1-2
clone_size: NA
d_call: TRBD1

cdr3_aa: CASSLEVAETQYF
cdr3_nt: TGTGCCAGCAGCTTAGAAGTGGCAGAGACCCAGTACTTC
v_call: TRBV7-9
j_call: TRBJ2-5
clone_size: NA
d_call: NA

cdr3_aa: CAWRASRKSEAFF
cdr3_nt: TGTGCCTGGAGGGCCAGCAGGAAGTCTGAAGCTTTCTTT
v_call: TRBV30
j_call: TRBJ1-1
clone_size: few
d_call: NA

cdr3_aa: CASSPDRGNNYGYTF
cdr3_nt: TGTGCCAGCTCACCGGACAGGGGGAATAACTATGGCTACACCTTC
v_call: TRBV18
j_call: TRBJ1-2
clone_size: NA
d_call: TRBD1

cdr3_aa: CASSPGGTANTNEKLFF
cdr3_nt: TGTGCCAGCTCACCAGGCGGGACAGCAAACACTAATGAAAAACTGTTTTTT
v_call: TRBV18
j_call: TRBJ1-4
clone_size: NA
d_call: TRBD1

cdr3_aa: CASSQDPPFDTQYF
cdr3_nt: TGCGCCAGCAGCCAAGATCCCCCCTTTGATACGCAGTATTTT
v_call: TRBV4-1
j_call: TRBJ2-3
clone_size: few
d_call: NA

cdr3_aa: CASSFIGVTPEAFF
cdr3_nt: TGTGCCAGCAGCTTTATAGGGGTAACCCCTGAAGCTTTCTTT
v_call: TRBV11-3
j_call: TRBJ1-1
clone_size: NA
d_call: NA

cdr3_aa: CASSQPISRGSPLHF
cdr3_nt: TGCGCCAGCAGCCAACCGATTTCGCGGGGTTCACCCCTCCACTTT
v_call: TRBV4-1
j_call: TRBJ1-6
clone_size: few
d_call: NA

cdr3_aa: CASSPPSVNTEAFF
cdr3_nt: TGTGCCAGCTCACCACCGTCAGTGAACACTGAAGCTTTCTTT
v_call: TRBV18
j_call: TRBJ1-1
clone_size: NA
d_call: NA

cdr3_aa: CSVLAGGYTDTQYF
cdr3_nt: TGCAGCGTTTTAGCGGGGGGATACACAGATACGCAGTATTTT
v_call: TRBV29-1
j_call: TRBJ2-3
clone_size: NA
d_call: TRBD2

cdr3_aa: CASRPGTSNYNEQFF
cdr3_nt: TGTGCCAGCAGACCCGGGACTAGCAACTACAATGAGCAGTTCTTC
v_call: TRBV6-5
j_call: TRBJ2-1
clone_size: few
d_call: TRBD2

cdr3_aa: CASSLGLDGYTF
cdr3_nt: TGTGCCAGCAGCTTGGGGCTTGATGGCTACACCTTC
v_call: TRBV5-4
j_call: TRBJ1-2
clone_size: NA
d_call: NA

cdr3_aa: CASSPRGGFDSNQPQHF
cdr3_nt: TGTGCCAGCAGCCCAAGGGGGGGATTTGATAGCAATCAGCCCCAGCATTTT
v_call: TRBV16
j_call: TRBJ1-5
clone_size: NA
d_call: NA

cdr3_aa: CASKLAASTDTQYF
cdr3_nt: TGTGCCAGCAAACTAGCGGCTAGCACAGATACGCAGTATTTT
v_call: TRBV27
j_call: TRBJ2-3
clone_size: NA
d_call: TRBD2

cdr3_aa: CASSLADKATDTQYF
cdr3_nt: TGTGCCAGCAGCTTGGCGGACAAGGCCACAGATACGCAGTATTTT
v_call: TRBV5-6
j_call: TRBJ2-3
clone_size: NA
d_call: NA

cdr3_aa: CASSQDFAETQYF
cdr3_nt: TGTGCCAGCAGCCAAGATTTCGCGGAGACCCAGTACTTC
v_call: TRBV14
j_call: TRBJ2-5
clone_size: NA
d_call: NA

cdr3_aa: CASQWRDRANEKLFF
cdr3_nt: TGTGCCAGCCAATGGCGGGACAGGGCAAATGAAAAACTGTTTTTT
v_call: TRBV2
j_call: TRBJ1-4
clone_size: few
d_call: TRBD1

cdr3_aa: CATSSGRRIGNQPQHF
cdr3_nt: TGTGCCACCAGCAGTGGACGGAGGATAGGCAATCAGCCCCAGCATTTT
v_call: TRBV15
j_call: TRBJ1-5
clone_size: NA
d_call: NA

cdr3_aa: CASSSLGADEQFF
cdr3_nt: TGTGCCAGCAGCTCCCTAGGGGCCGATGAGCAGTTCTTC
v_call: TRBV7-2
j_call: TRBJ2-1
clone_size: NA
d_call: NA

cdr3_aa: CASSSETGQGYTF
cdr3_nt: TGTGCCAGCAGCTCTGAGACAGGGCAAGGCTACACCTTC
v_call: TRBV11-1
j_call: TRBJ1-2
clone_size: NA
d_call: TRBD1

cdr3_aa: CASSSPVQGSVFVRWGHGNQPQHF
cdr3_nt: TGTGCCAGCAGTTCTCCGGTACAGGGTTCAGTATTCGTCCGATGGGGGCATGGCAATCAGCCCCAGCATTTT
v_call: TRBV28
j_call: TRBJ1-5
clone_size: NA
d_call: NA

cdr3_aa: CASRPSSGNTIYF
cdr3_nt: TGTGCCAGCAGACCGAGCTCTGGAAACACCATATATTTT
v_call: TRBV2
j_call: TRBJ1-3
clone_size: NA
d_call: NA

cdr3_aa: CATSRLLGTQQLNEQFF
cdr3_nt: TGTGCCACCAGCAGGCTTTTAGGGACTCAACAATTGAATGAGCAGTTCTTC
v_call: TRBV15
j_call: TRBJ2-1
clone_size: NA
d_call: NA

cdr3_aa: CASSLSVNSPLHF
cdr3_nt: TGTGCCAGCAGCTTATCCGTCAATTCACCCCTCCACTTT
v_call: TRBV7-2
j_call: TRBJ1-6
clone_size: NA
d_call: NA

cdr3_aa: CASGGGVNRALGYTF
cdr3_nt: TGTGCCAGCGGGGGGGGCGTGAACAGGGCTCTTGGCTACACCTTC
v_call: TRBV6-6
j_call: TRBJ1-2
clone_size: NA
d_call: NA

cdr3_aa: CASSLQVDGYTF
cdr3_nt: TGTGCCAGCAGTTTACAGGTTGATGGCTACACCTTC
v_call: TRBV28
j_call: TRBJ1-2
clone_size: NA
d_call: NA

cdr3_aa: CASSQQGANSPLHF
cdr3_nt: TGTGCCAGCAGTCAACAGGGGGCCAATTCACCCCTCCACTTT
v_call: TRBV6-5
j_call: TRBJ1-6
clone_size: NA
d_call: TRBD1

cdr3_aa: CASSLGARDRPSGYTF
cdr3_nt: TGTGCCAGCAGCTTAGGGGCTCGGGACAGACCCTCTGGCTACACCTTC
v_call: TRBV7-2
j_call: TRBJ1-2
clone_size: NA
d_call: TRBD1

cdr3_aa: CASSTSTGEQYF
cdr3_nt: TGTGCCAGCAGTACATCGACAGGGGAGCAGTACTTC
v_call: TRBV6-5
j_call: TRBJ2-5
clone_size: few
d_call: TRBD1

cdr3_aa: CASSPAQGTVDNEQFF
cdr3_nt: TGCGCCAGCAGTCCTGCCCAGGGGACAGTAGACAATGAGCAGTTCTTC
v_call: TRBV23-1
j_call: TRBJ2-1
clone_size: once
d_call: TRBD1

cdr3_aa: CASSEGQHSGNTIYF
cdr3_nt: TGTGCCAGCAGTGAAGGACAGCACTCTGGAAACACCATATATTTT
v_call: TRBV6-1
j_call: TRBJ1-3
clone_size: few
d_call: NA

cdr3_aa: CASSLVAGDFSYNEQFF
cdr3_nt: TGTGCCAGCAGCTTGGTTGCAGGGGATTTTTCCTACAATGAGCAGTTCTTC
v_call: TRBV5-6
j_call: TRBJ2-1
clone_size: NA
d_call: NA

cdr3_aa: CASSFGDYGYTF
cdr3_nt: TGTGCCAGCAGCTTCGGGGACTATGGCTACACCTTC
v_call: TRBV5-5
j_call: TRBJ1-2
clone_size: NA
d_call: NA

cdr3_aa: CASSVGQISNEQFF
cdr3_nt: TGTGCCAGCAGCGTAGGTCAGATAAGCAATGAGCAGTTCTTC
v_call: TRBV9
j_call: TRBJ2-1
clone_size: NA
d_call: NA

cdr3_aa: CAWGVHDSWLTDTQYF
cdr3_nt: TGTGCCTGGGGAGTGCACGACAGTTGGCTCACAGATACGCAGTATTTT
v_call: TRBV30
j_call: TRBJ2-3
clone_size: NA
d_call: NA

cdr3_aa: CASSPSQGADTGELFF
cdr3_nt: TGTGCCAGCTCACCGTCACAGGGGGCGGACACCGGGGAGCTGTTTTTT
v_call: TRBV18
j_call: TRBJ2-2
clone_size: NA
d_call: TRBD1

cdr3_aa: CASSTLTGQNYGYTF
cdr3_nt: TGTGCCAGCAGTACCCTAACGGGACAGAACTATGGCTACACCTTC
v_call: TRBV27
j_call: TRBJ1-2
clone_size: few
d_call: TRBD1

cdr3_aa: CASSSYGTGEYEQYF
cdr3_nt: TGTGCCAGCTCGAGCTATGGGACAGGGGAGTACGAGCAGTACTTC
v_call: TRBV18
j_call: TRBJ2-7
clone_size: once
d_call: TRBD1